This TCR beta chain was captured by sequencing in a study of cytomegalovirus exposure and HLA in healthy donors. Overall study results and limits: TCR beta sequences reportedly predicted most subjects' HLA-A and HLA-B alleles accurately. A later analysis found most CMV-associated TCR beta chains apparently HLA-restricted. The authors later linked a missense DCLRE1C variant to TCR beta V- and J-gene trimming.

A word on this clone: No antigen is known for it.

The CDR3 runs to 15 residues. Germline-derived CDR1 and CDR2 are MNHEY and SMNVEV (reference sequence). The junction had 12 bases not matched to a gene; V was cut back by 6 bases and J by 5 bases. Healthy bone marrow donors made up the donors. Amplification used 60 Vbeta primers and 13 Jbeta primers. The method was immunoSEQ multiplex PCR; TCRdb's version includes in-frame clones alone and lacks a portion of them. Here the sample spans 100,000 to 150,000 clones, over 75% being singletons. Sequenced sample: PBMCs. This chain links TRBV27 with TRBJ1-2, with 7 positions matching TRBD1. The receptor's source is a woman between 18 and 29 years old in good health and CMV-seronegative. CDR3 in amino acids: CASSAFEGTVYGYTF. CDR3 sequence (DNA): TGTGCCAGCAGCGCCTTCGAGGGGACAGTTTATGGCTACACCTTC.